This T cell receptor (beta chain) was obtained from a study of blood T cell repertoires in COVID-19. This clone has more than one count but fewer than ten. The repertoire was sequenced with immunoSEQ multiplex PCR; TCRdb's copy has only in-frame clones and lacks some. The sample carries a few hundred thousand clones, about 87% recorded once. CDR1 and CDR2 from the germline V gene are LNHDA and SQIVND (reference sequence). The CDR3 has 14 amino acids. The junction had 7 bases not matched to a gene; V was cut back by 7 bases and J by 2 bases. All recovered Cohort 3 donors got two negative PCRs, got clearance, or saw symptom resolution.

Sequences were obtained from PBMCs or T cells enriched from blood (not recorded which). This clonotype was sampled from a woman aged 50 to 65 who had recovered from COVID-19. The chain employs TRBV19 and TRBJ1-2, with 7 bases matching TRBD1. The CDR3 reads CASTRDRANYGYTF. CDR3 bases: TGTGCCAGTACCAGAGACAGGGCGAACTATGGCTACACCTTC. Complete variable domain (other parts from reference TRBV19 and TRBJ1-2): DGGITQSPKYLFRKEGQNVTLSCEQNLNHDAMYWYRQDPGQGLRLIYYSQIVNDFQKGDIAEGYSVSREKKESFPLTVTSAQKNPTAFYLCASTRDRANYGYTFGSGTRLTVV.